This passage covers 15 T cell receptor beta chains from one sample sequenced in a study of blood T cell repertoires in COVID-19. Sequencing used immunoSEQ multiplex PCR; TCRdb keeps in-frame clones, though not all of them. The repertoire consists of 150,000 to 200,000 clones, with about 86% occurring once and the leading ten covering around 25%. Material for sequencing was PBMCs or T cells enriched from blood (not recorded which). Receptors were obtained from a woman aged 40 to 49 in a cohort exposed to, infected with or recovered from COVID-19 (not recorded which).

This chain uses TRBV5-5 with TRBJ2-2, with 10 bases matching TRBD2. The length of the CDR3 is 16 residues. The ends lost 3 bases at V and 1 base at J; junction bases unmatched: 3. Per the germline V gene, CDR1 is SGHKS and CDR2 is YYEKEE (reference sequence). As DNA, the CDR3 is TGTGCCAGCAGCTCCCGGACTAGCGGGAACACCGGGGAGCTGTTTTTT. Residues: CASSSRTSGNTGELFF.

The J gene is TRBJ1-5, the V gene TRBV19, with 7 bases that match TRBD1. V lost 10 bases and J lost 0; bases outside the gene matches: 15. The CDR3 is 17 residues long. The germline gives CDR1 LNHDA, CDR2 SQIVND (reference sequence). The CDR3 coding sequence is TGTGCCACCTCGACAGGGCAGGGGTTTTATAGCAATCAGCCCCAGCATTTT. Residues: CATSTGQGFYSNQPQHF.

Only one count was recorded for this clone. CDR3 DNA sequence: TGTGCCAGCAGCTTAGCAGCAGGCGCACCCTACGAGCAGTACTTC. It specifies CASSLAAGAPYEQYF. V usage is TRBV7-6 and J usage is TRBJ2-7; D gene ambiguous. The CDR3 is 15 residues long. Germline values: CDR1 SGHVS, CDR2 FNYEAQ. V was pared by 0 bases and J by 2 bases, with 11 bases between. The whole variable domain, remainder taken from reference TRBV7-6 and TRBJ2-7, is GAGVSQSPRYKVTKRGQDVALRCDPISGHVSLYWYRQALGQGPEFLTYFNYEAQQDKSGLPNDRFSAERPEGSISTLTIQRTEQRDSAMYRCASSLAAGAPYEQYFGPGTRLTVT.

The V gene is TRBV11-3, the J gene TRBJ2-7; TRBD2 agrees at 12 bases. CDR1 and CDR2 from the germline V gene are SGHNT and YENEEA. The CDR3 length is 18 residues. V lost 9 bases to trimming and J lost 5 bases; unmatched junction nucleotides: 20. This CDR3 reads CASHPPSGRAIFSHEQYF. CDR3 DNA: TGTGCCAGTCACCCACCTAGCGGGAGGGCCATATTCTCTCACGAGCAGTACTTC.

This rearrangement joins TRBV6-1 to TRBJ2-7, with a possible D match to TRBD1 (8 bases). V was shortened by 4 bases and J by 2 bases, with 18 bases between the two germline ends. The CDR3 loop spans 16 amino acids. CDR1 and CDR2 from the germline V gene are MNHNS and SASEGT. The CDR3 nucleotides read TGTGCCAGCAGTGGGGGAGGGACAGGACAACCCTACGAGCAGTACTTC. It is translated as CASSGGGTGQPYEQYF.

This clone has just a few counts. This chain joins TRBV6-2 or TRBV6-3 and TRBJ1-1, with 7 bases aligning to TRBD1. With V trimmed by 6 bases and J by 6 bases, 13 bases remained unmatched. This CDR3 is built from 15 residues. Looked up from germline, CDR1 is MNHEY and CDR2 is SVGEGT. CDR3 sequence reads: CASSPTYRGLAEAFF. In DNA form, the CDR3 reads TGTGCCAGCAGCCCCACTTACAGGGGTCTGGCTGAAGCTTTCTTT.

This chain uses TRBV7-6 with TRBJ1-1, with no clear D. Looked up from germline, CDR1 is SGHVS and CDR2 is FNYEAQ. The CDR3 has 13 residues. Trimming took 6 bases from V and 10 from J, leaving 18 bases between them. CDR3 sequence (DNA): TGTGCCAGCAGAACTACTCTCTTGGCCCGAGCTTTCTTT. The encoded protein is CASRTTLLARAFF. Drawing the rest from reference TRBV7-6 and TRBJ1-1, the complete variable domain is GAGVSQSPRYKVTKRGQDVALRCDPISGHVSLYWYRQALGQGPEFLTYFNYEAQQDKSGLPNDRFSAERPEGSISTLTIQRTEQRDSAMYRCASRTTLLARAFFGQGTRLTVV.

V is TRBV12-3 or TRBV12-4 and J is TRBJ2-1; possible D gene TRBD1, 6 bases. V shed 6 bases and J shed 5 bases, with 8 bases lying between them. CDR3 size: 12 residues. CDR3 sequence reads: CASSYRDNEQFF. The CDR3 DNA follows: TGTGCCAGCAGCTACAGGGACAATGAGCAGTTCTTC.

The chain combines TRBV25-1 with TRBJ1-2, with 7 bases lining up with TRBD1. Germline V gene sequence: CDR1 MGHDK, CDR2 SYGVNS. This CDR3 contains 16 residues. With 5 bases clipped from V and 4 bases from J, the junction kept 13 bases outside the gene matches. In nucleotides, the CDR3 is TGTGCCAGCAGTCCAAAAGGACAGGTTGTTCTCTATGGCTACACCTTC. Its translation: CASSPKGQVVLYGYTF.

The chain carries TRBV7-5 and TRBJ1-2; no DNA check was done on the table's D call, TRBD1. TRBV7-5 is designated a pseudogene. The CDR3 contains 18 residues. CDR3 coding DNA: TGTGTCAGAAGCGCAACACTACCCTGGGACAGGGGATCCTATGGCTACACCTTC. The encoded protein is CVRSATLPWDRGSYGYTF.

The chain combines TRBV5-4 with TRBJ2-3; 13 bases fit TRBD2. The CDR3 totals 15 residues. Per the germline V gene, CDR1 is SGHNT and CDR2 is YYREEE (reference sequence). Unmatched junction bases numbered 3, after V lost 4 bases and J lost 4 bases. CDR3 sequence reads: CASSTSGGVSDTQYF. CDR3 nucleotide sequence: TGTGCCAGCAGCACTAGCGGGGGGGTTTCAGATACGCAGTATTTT.

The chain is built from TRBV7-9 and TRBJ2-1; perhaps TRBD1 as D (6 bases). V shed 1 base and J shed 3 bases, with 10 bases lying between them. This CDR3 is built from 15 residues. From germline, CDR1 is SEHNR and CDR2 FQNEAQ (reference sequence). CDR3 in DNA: TGTGCCAGCAGCTTAGGGCAGGGGAACTACAATGAGCAGTTCTTC. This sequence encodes CASSLGQGNYNEQFF.

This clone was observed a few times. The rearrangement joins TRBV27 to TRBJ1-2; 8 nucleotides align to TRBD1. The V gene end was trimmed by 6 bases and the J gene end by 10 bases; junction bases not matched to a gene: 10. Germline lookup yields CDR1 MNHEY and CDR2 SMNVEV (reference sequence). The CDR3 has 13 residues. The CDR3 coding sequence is TGTGCCAGCAGCCCAGACAGGGGAAGTTCCTACACCTTC. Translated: CASSPDRGSSYTF.

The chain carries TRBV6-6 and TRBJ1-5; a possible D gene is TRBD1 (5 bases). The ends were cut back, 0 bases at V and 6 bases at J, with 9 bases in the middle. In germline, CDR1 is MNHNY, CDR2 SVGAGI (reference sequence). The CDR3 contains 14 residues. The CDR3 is CASSYSGTAQPQHF. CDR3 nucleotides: TGTGCCAGCAGTTACTCCGGGACTGCTCAGCCCCAGCATTTT.

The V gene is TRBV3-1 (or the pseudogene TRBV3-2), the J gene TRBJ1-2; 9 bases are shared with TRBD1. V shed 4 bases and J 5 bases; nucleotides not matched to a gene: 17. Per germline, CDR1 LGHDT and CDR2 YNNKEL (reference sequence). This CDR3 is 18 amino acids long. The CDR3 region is CASSPNRLQGASPYGYTF. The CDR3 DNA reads TGTGCCAGCAGCCCCAACCGACTACAGGGGGCAAGCCCTTATGGCTACACCTTC.